These T cell receptor beta chains were read from a single sample in a study of CD8 T cells in ankylosing spondylitis. TCRdb fed the 5' RACE reads into MiXCR, producing one record per CDR3 protein. The sample carries around 39,000 distinct CDR3 sequences, approximately 17% recorded once. Sequenced: blood. The receptors shown here come from a male donor with ankylosing spondylitis or in good health (not recorded which). CDR3s include the opening cysteine and the closing phenylalanine or tryptophan. Each record gives: V gene, CDR3 protein.

TRBV20-1	CSGGTSGTDTQYF
TRBV5-1	CASSLLGMNTGELFF
TRBV7-6	CASSFTDTGELFF
TRBV20-1	CSGLAGGTDTQYF
TRBV5-1	CASSLGLAGDEQFF
TRBV5-1	CASSPGASVNEQFF
TRBV5-1	CASSLFSGEGSYEQYF
TRBV19	CASSPTGVVAKNIQYF
TRBV18	CASSTGTSTAEQYF
TRBV19	CASSSTGMNTEAFF
TRBV6-5	CASSPGTSNSYNEQFF
TRBV5-6	CASSPGLAVPDTQYF
TRBV28	CASRFQGWADTQYF
TRBV7-3	CASSSPGTDLTGELFF
TRBV28	CASSFRGRDREKLFF
TRBV30	CAWSTGTDTQYF
TRBV20-1	CSARDRTPSWADTQYF
TRBV6-6	CASSYHSREETQYF
TRBV18	CASSPPGANTGELFF
TRBV5-1	CASSLVGQANTGELFF
TRBV4-3	CASSQESRDTQYF
TRBV12-3/TRBV12-4	CASSRILNTEAFF
TRBV28	CASSLSANEQFF
TRBV29-1	CSVRPRLAGISTDTQYF
TRBV11-2	CASSPGRGSQETQYF
TRBV6-6	CASIGGLAGGLSTDTQYF
TRBV6-1	CASSEGIIGRTEAFF
TRBV20-1	CSAAGTGGDEKLFF
TRBV6-2/TRBV6-3	CASSYPEITGELFF
TRBV29-1	CSAGTSAAFSYNEQFF
TRBV28	CASMDPNQPQHF
TRBV28	CASSPGVNQPQHF
TRBV15	CATSRQLRDSKYNEQFF
TRBV6-5	CASSSRTGNEKLFF
TRBV7-2	CASSFWEYQETQYF
TRBV29-1	CSVAIPSGGELGNEQFF
TRBV7-2	CASSLGVNEQFF
TRBV29-1	CSVLIAGVYEQFF